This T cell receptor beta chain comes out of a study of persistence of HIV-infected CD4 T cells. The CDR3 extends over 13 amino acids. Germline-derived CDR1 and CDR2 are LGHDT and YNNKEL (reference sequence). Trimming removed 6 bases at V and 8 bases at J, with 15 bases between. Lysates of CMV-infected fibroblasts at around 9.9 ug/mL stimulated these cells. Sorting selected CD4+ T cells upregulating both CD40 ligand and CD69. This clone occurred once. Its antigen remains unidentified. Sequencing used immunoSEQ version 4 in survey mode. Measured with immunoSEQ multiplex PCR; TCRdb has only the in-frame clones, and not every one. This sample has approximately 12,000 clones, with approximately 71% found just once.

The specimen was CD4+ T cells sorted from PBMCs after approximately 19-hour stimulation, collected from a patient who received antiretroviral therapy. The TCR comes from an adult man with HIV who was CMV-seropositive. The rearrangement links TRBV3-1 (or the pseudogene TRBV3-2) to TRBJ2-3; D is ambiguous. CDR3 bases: TGTGCCAGCAGTTCCAGCACGGTGGGTACGCAGTATTTT. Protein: CASSSSTVGTQYF.